The next 23 T cell receptor beta chains were all read from a single sample in a study of patients and donors after allogeneic stem cell transplantation. TCRdb re-called the RT-PCR reads through MiXCR, storing one row per CDR3 protein. The table shows 410,000 or so distinct CDR3 sequences, with approximately 16% occurring only once. The sample consisted of blood, either unsorted or a sorted T cell fraction (not recorded which). The receptor source for this set is a human donor who was either an allogeneic HSCT recipient or a stem cell or donor lymphocyte infusion donor (not recorded which). It is not recorded whose cells these are; they may come from a transplant donor.

This clonotype came up a few times. This chain joins TRBV7-8 and TRBJ1-1; 7 bases agree with TRBD1. Germline V gives CDR1 SGHVS, CDR2 FQNEAQ. The CDR3 loop spans 17 amino acids. V trimming: 3 bases; J trimming: 0 bases; junction bases outside the gene matches: 10. The CDR3 bases are TGTGCCAGCAGCTTGTCCACGGGACAGATCATGAACACTGAAGCTTTCTTT. Translated: CASSLSTGQIMNTEAFF. Full variable domain (rest looked up from reference TRBV7-8 and TRBJ1-1): GAGVSQSPRYKVAKRGQDVALRCDPISGHVSLFWYQQALGQGPEFLTYFQNEAQLDKSGLPSDRFFAERPEGSVSTLKIQRTQQEDSAVYLCASSLSTGQIMNTEAFFGQGTRLTVV.

The table lists this clonotype with many counts. The chain uses TRBV12-3 or TRBV12-4 and TRBJ1-1, with D perhaps TRBD1 (5 bases). The V gene lost 8 bases and the J gene lost 11 bases, with 15 bases spanning the gap. This CDR3 is built from 11 residues. In DNA form, the CDR3 reads TGTGCCAGCTCCAAGAGGGGCAGTGCTTTCTTT. Its protein is CASSKRGSAFF.

This clonotype was found a few times. V usage is TRBV3-1 and J usage is TRBJ2-7, with D possibly matching TRBD1 (5 bases). Germline CDR1 reads LGHDT; CDR2 reads YNNKEL (reference sequence). This CDR3 contains 13 residues. The germline V and J ends were trimmed by 2 bases and 5 bases, with 10 bases remaining between them. Here the CDR3 DNA reads TGTGCCAGCAGCCAAATTCAGGGCCACGAGCAGTACTTC. It specifies CASSQIQGHEQYF.

This clonotype was found many times. V and J are TRBV29-1 and TRBJ1-2, with D possibly being TRBD1 (5 bases). The CDR3 is made up of 13 amino acids. Germline V gene sequence: CDR1 SQVTM, CDR2 ANQGSEA. Trimming took off 4 bases at V and 0 bases at J, with 9 bases between the two ends. CDR3 DNA: TGCAGCGTTGCCGCAGGGTCTAACTATGGCTACACCTTC. Its protein product is CSVAAGSNYGYTF.

This clonotype has only a few counts. The V gene is TRBV24-1, the J gene TRBJ2-7, with a tentative D call TRBD2 (5 bases). The CDR3 spans 14 residues. In germline, CDR1 is KGHDR, CDR2 SFDVKD. Trimming took 2 bases from V and 6 from J, leaving 13 bases between them. The CDR3 is CATSDSKEGGEQYF. CDR3 bases: TGTGCCACCAGTGATTCGAAGGAAGGAGGCGAGCAGTACTTC.

This clonotype came up a few times. CDR3 region: CATSDLLGDTQYF. The CDR3 DNA is TGTGCCACCAGTGATTTGCTTGGAGATACGCAGTATTTT. The chain combines TRBV24-1 with TRBJ2-3; no definite D call. Per germline, CDR1 KGHDR and CDR2 SFDVKD. The CDR3 is made up of 13 amino acids. The ends were cut back, 0 bases at V and 5 bases at J, with 5 bases in the middle.

The CDR3 region is CASSLGAGGVPGELFF. CDR3 sequence (DNA): TGCGCCAGCAGCTTGGGTGCGGGAGGAGTACCCGGGGAGCTGTTTTTT. The chain combines TRBV5-1 with TRBJ2-2; 8 bases align to TRBD2. Germline V CDR1 and CDR2: SGHRS, YFSETQ. Losses at the gene ends were 0 bases for V and 6 bases for J; bases not matched to a gene: 7. This CDR3 spans 16 amino acids.

The genes are TRBV24-1 and TRBJ1-3; D perhaps matches TRBD1 (6 bases). CDR1 KGHDR and CDR2 SFDVKD come from the germline V gene. Trimming stripped 8 bases from V and 4 bases from J, with 14 bases between. CDR3 size: 14 residues. The CDR3 region is CATIRTAGGNTIYF. The DNA of the CDR3 is TGTGCCACCATACGGACAGCCGGCGGAAACACCATATATTTT.

This clonotype occurred a few times. The J gene is TRBJ2-2, the V gene TRBV28; unclear D gene. The CDR3 runs 11 residues. Germline V lookup: CDR1 MDHEN, CDR2 SYDVKM. Trimming shortened V by 6 bases and J by 9 bases, and 8 bases separated the two germline ends. The CDR3 sequence: CASRDARELFF. The CDR3 bases are TGTGCCAGCAGGGACGCCCGGGAGCTGTTTTTT.

This clonotype was counted a few times. This chain connects TRBV12-3 or TRBV12-4 to TRBJ1-5; TRBD1 agrees at 7 bases. V lost 6 bases to trimming and J lost 6 bases; unmatched junction nucleotides: 11. This CDR3 comprises 15 residues. The CDR3 sequence: CASRKTAGGSQPQHF. CDR3 DNA: TGTGCCAGCAGGAAGACAGCAGGGGGAAGTCAGCCCCAGCATTTT.

The table lists this clonotype with many counts. The chain has TRBV11-2 and TRBJ2-1; 10 bases are a match to TRBD2. V shed 4 bases and J 8 bases; nucleotides not matched to a gene: 8. The CDR3 consists of 15 residues. Germline V gene sequence: CDR1 SGHAT, CDR2 FQNNGV. The CDR3: CASSYPSGSLYEQFF. The CDR3 bases are TGTGCCAGCAGCTACCCTAGCGGGAGCCTCTATGAGCAGTTCTTC.

The rearrangement links TRBV18 to TRBJ1-5; perhaps TRBD1 as D (5 bases). Looked up from germline, CDR1 is KGHSH and CDR2 is LQKENI. V lost 3 bases to trimming and J lost 4 bases, with 13 bases between them. The CDR3 spans 15 residues. Here the CDR3 DNA reads TGTGCCAGCTCACCCCGAGGCAGGGCGAATCAGCCCCAGCATTTT. It encodes CASSPRGRANQPQHF.

In this sample, this clonotype turned up a few times. This chain joins TRBV20-1 and TRBJ2-7; the match to TRBD1 covers 10 bases. This CDR3 is built from 15 residues. Germline V gene sequence: CDR1 DFQATT, CDR2 SNEGSKA (reference sequence). The V gene end was trimmed by 6 bases and the J gene end by 2 bases; junction bases not matched to a gene: 10. The CDR3 here is CSATEPGTGAYEQYF. Here the CDR3 DNA reads TGCAGTGCCACGGAACCCGGGACAGGGGCCTACGAGCAGTACTTC.

The chain has TRBV12-3 or TRBV12-4 and TRBJ2-1, with unresolved D. CDR3 length equals 13 residues. With 3 bases removed from V and 8 bases from J, the gap between germline ends came to 11 bases. The CDR3 DNA follows: TGTGCCAGCAGTTTCTACGGAGAAGATGAGCAGTTCTTC. It specifies CASSFYGEDEQFF.

This chain uses TRBV2 with TRBJ2-2, with D possibly being TRBD1 or TRBD2 (5 bases each). Trimming took 6 bases from V and 6 from J, leaving 20 bases between them. The CDR3 totals 16 residues. The germline gives CDR1 SNHLY, CDR2 FYNNEI. CDR3 loop: CASSVGTPSWPGELFF. The CDR3 DNA is TGTGCCAGCAGCGTTGGGACCCCTTCTTGGCCCGGGGAGCTGTTTTTT.

The chain employs TRBV7-9 and TRBJ1-2; D uncertain. The V end was cut by 5 bases, the J end by 5 bases, with 12 bases between. Germline values: CDR1 SEHNR, CDR2 FQNEAQ (reference sequence). CDR3 size: 13 residues. For the CDR3, the DNA is TGTGCCAGCAGCGGCTTCTACTCTTATGGCTACACCTTC. Its translation: CASSGFYSYGYTF.

This clonotype was picked up a small number of times. J is TRBJ1-1 and V is TRBV5-5, with unresolved D. Germline V gene data show CDR1 as SGHKS and CDR2 as YYEKEE (reference sequence). This CDR3 spans 13 amino acids. Trimming took off 0 bases at V and 3 bases at J, with 6 bases between the two ends. The CDR3 region is CASSLDGYTEAFF. The CDR3 DNA reads as TGTGCCAGCAGCTTGGATGGGTACACTGAAGCTTTCTTT.

The chain carries TRBV5-8 and TRBJ1-6; 11 nucleotides match TRBD1. Germline trimming cut 2 bases from V and 6 bases from J; bases unmatched to any gene: 4. The CDR3 spans 16 residues. Germline-derived CDR1 and CDR2 are SGHTS and YDEGEE. The CDR3 sequence: CASSLGQGARNSPLHF. The CDR3, as DNA: TGTGCCAGCAGCTTAGGACAGGGGGCGCGTAATTCACCCCTCCACTTT.

This clonotype has more than one count but fewer than ten. This sequence joins TRBV5-4 and TRBJ1-1; D is perhaps TRBD1 (5 bases). Trimming cost V 4 bases and J 10 bases, with 17 bases left between them. The germline V gene encodes CDR1 SGHNT and CDR2 YYREEE (reference sequence). CDR3 length: 13 amino acids. CDR3 residues: CASSLIQDLVAFF. The CDR3 bases are TGTGCCAGCAGCCTTATACAGGACCTCGTAGCTTTCTTT.

This chain joins TRBV20-1 and TRBJ2-1, with TRBD2 identical over 11 bases. Germline-derived CDR1 and CDR2 are DFQATT and SNEGSKA (reference sequence). This CDR3 spans 16 amino acids. The V and J ends lost 5 bases and 4 bases, in that order; junction bases with no gene match: 10. This CDR3 is CSAFSPGTSGYNEQFF. The CDR3 DNA is TGCAGTGCTTTTTCACCCGGGACTAGCGGATACAATGAGCAGTTCTTC.

The V and J genes are TRBV28 and TRBJ2-5; D not certain. V lost 5 bases and J lost 0, with 7 bases in between. The CDR3 spans 13 residues. The V gene's germline CDR1 is MDHEN and CDR2 SYDVKM. CDR3 bases: TGTGCCAGCAGTGTTTTGTACCAAGAGACCCAGTACTTC. Protein product: CASSVLYQETQYF.

This clonotype turned up a few times. The DNA for the CDR3 is TGTGCCAGCAGCGGGGGGAAGACAGAAGAGACCCAGTACTTC. This encodes CASSGGKTEETQYF. The chain recombines TRBV9 with TRBJ2-5; the D call may be TRBD1 or TRBD2 (5 bases each). This CDR3 has 14 amino acids. Trimming cost V 3 bases and J 3 bases, with 12 bases left between them. CDR1 and CDR2 from the germline V gene are SGDLS and YYNGEE.

The V and J genes are TRBV2 and TRBJ2-6; 9 positions match TRBD2. Germline CDR1 is SNHLY and CDR2 is FYNNEI. J was trimmed by 6 bases and V by 6 bases; bases with no gene match: 6. CDR3 size: 15 residues. The CDR3 region is CASRGAGGVANVLTF. CDR3 nucleotide sequence: TGTGCCAGCAGGGGAGCGGGAGGAGTGGCCAACGTCCTGACTTTC.